The 25 T cell receptor beta chains below all came from one sample that was sequenced in a study of cytomegalovirus exposure and HLA in healthy donors. The primer mix had 60 Vbeta and 13 Jbeta primers. Generated by immunoSEQ multiplex PCR, the TCRdb table keeps only in-frame clones and is missing some. The data hold around 150,000 clones, with 77% observed a single time. Sequences were obtained from PBMCs. The receptor set was obtained from a middle-aged woman in good health and CMV-seropositive.

V and J are TRBV18 and TRBJ1-3, with D tentatively TRBD1 (6 bases). CDR3 length equals 14 residues. Germline CDR1 reads KGHSH; CDR2 reads LQKENI. Between the trimmed V and J ends, which lost 8 bases and 8 bases, there was a span of 19 bases. Written as DNA, the CDR3 is TGTGCCAGCAATTCGGACAGCTCCGGGGACACCATATATTTT. It is translated as CASNSDSSGDTIYF.

Comment on this clone: This same CDR3 is encoded by further DNA sequences in the sample. This rearrangement joins TRBV6-1 to TRBJ2-7; 9 bases match TRBD1. Per the germline V gene, CDR1 is MNHNS and CDR2 is SASEGT. After removal of 4 bases from V and 0 bases from J, the junction contained 4 bases not matched to a gene. The CDR3 has 15 residues. The CDR3 nucleotides read TGTGCCAGCAGTGCAGGACAGGGGAGCTCCTACGAGCAGTACTTC. Its translation: CASSAGQGSSYEQYF.

The chain couples TRBV6-1 to TRBJ1-6; TRBD1 matches 7 bases. Germline CDR1 MNHNS, CDR2 SASEGT. The CDR3 is 15 residues long. Trimming took 5 bases from V and 0 from J; bases not matched to a gene: 1. The CDR3 here is CASSWDSSYNSPLHF. CDR3 nucleotide sequence: TGTGCCAGCAGTTGGGACAGCTCCTATAATTCACCCCTCCACTTT.

The V and J genes are TRBV2 and TRBJ1-4; no clear D. Trimming took 7 bases from V and 0 from J, leaving 9 bases between them. The V gene's germline CDR1 is SNHLY and CDR2 FYNNEI. CDR3 length: 14 residues. The CDR3 DNA is TGTGCCAGCACCCGACTCACAACTAATGAAAAACTGTTTTTT. Translation gives CASTRLTTNEKLFF.

This clone was counted a single time. V gene TRBV7-2 combines with J gene TRBJ2-3; 9 bases match TRBD1. Trimming took 4 bases from V and 9 from J; bases not matched to a gene: 14. Germline V CDR1 and CDR2: SGHTA, FQGNSA. The CDR3 contains 16 residues. CDR3 protein: CASSSFWDREAATQYF. CDR3 coding DNA: TGTGCCAGCAGCTCCTTTTGGGACAGGGAGGCGGCGACGCAGTATTTT.

The V and J genes are TRBV7-2 and TRBJ2-5; TRBD2 might be the D (6 bases). The CDR3 spans 15 residues. V lost 3 bases and J 4 bases, leaving 15 bases between the germline ends. Germline loops: CDR1 SGHTA, CDR2 FQGNSA. The CDR3 sequence is CASSFPAGQGETQYF. The CDR3 DNA is TGTGCCAGCAGCTTTCCGGCGGGGCAGGGAGAGACCCAGTACTTC.

The chain's CDR3 is CASSFRGNTGELFF. The CDR3 nucleotides read TGTGCCAGCAGCTTCCGGGGGAACACCGGGGAGCTGTTTTTT. The rearrangement links TRBV7-2 to TRBJ2-2; D possibly corresponds to TRBD2 (5 bases). The CDR3 sequence is 14 residues long. The V end was cut by 3 bases, the J end by 1 base, with 6 bases between. CDR1 and CDR2 (germline): SGHTA, FQGNSA.

This clone was seen a single time. This chain connects TRBV10-3 to TRBJ2-1; the D is unclear. This CDR3 is built from 12 residues. V was cut by 5 bases and J by 6 bases, with 8 bases left in between. CDR1 is ENHRY, CDR2 SYGVKD, per germline. Here the CDR3 reads CAISSSGNEQFF. CDR3 coding DNA: TGTGCCATCAGTTCTTCCGGCAATGAGCAGTTCTTC.

This clone was counted only a few times. The chain combines TRBV30 with TRBJ2-1, with 11 bases fitting TRBD1. The V gene's germline CDR1 is GTSNPN and CDR2 SVGIG (reference sequence). Losses at the gene ends were 7 bases for V and 6 bases for J; bases not matched to a gene: 2. This CDR3 region has 12 residues. The CDR3 region is CASGTGGNEQFF. The CDR3 nucleotides are TGTGCCTCCGGGACAGGGGGCAATGAGCAGTTCTTC.

V gene TRBV5-1 combines with J gene TRBJ1-2; D possibly corresponds to TRBD1 (6 bases). V lost 4 bases and J 4 bases, leaving 8 bases between the germline ends. The CDR3 covers 12 residues. Germline assignment: CDR1 SGHRS and CDR2 YFSETQ. CDR3 in DNA: TGCGCCAGCAGCGCGGACAGCTATGGCTACACCTTC. As protein: CASSADSYGYTF.

The chain links TRBV29-1 to TRBJ2-1, with 7 bases fitting TRBD2. Germline loops: CDR1 SQVTM, CDR2 ANQGSEA. CDR3 length equals 12 residues. V lost 6 bases, J lost 7 bases, and 6 bases stayed unmatched. CDR3 amino acids: CSVPTSWNEQFF. DNA of the CDR3: TGCAGCGTCCCGACTAGCTGGAATGAGCAGTTCTTC.

The genes are TRBV5-6 and TRBJ1-5; maybe TRBD1 (6 bases). Trimming left V 0 bases short and J 3 bases short, with 10 bases between. The CDR3 contains 15 residues. Germline CDR1 SGHDT, CDR2 YYEEEE. This CDR3 is CASSLEGGLNQPQHF. The DNA for the CDR3 is TGTGCCAGCAGCTTGGAAGGGGGTCTCAATCAGCCCCAGCATTTT.

V is TRBV5-1 and J is TRBJ2-1; possibly TRBD1 for D (5 bases). In germline, CDR1 is SGHRS, CDR2 YFSETQ. The V end lost 1 base, the J end lost 4 bases, and 12 bases lay between the germline ends. The CDR3 covers 15 residues. The CDR3 here is CASSLQGHLYNEQFF. CDR3 DNA: TGCGCCAGCAGCTTGCAAGGACACTTGTACAATGAGCAGTTCTTC.

This clone occurred a few times. The J gene is TRBJ1-1, the V gene TRBV29-1, with a possible D match to TRBD1 (6 bases). This CDR3 contains 15 residues. The germline V and J ends were trimmed by 5 bases and 0 bases, with 16 bases remaining between them. Germline CDR1 SQVTM, CDR2 ANQGSEA. CDR3 in amino acids: CSVRGQRFMNTEAFF. The CDR3 DNA is TGCAGCGTTAGAGGACAGCGCTTCATGAACACTGAAGCTTTCTTT.

CDR3 bases: TGTGCCAGCAGCTTAGCGGGACACCGGTTCACCGGGGAGCTGTTTTTT. Its translation: CASSLAGHRFTGELFF. The rearrangement uses TRBV11-3 and TRBJ2-2; D perhaps matches TRBD1 (6 bases). The CDR3 length is 16 residues. Trimming shortened V by 1 base and J by 4 bases, and 13 bases separated the two germline ends. Germline CDR1 SGHNT, CDR2 YENEEA.

This chain joins TRBV5-4 and TRBJ2-3; 7 bases are shared with TRBD1. J was trimmed by 1 base and V by 4 bases; bases with no gene match: 6. The CDR3 sequence is 15 residues long. Germline loops: CDR1 SGHNT, CDR2 YYREEE (reference sequence). DNA of the CDR3: TGTGCCAGCAGCCCGACAGGGTCTGGCACAGATACGCAGTATTTT. It is translated as CASSPTGSGTDTQYF.

Only one count was recorded for this clone. The chain recombines TRBV5-1 with TRBJ1-1; perhaps TRBD1 as D (5 bases). The germline V gene encodes CDR1 SGHRS and CDR2 YFSETQ. V was pared by 4 bases and J by 4 bases, with 14 bases between. This CDR3 contains 14 residues. The CDR3 nucleotides read TGCGCCAGCAGCGTGGGACCGGGGGGCACTGAAGCTTTCTTT. It translates to CASSVGPGGTEAFF. Together with reference TRBV5-1 and TRBJ1-1, the CDR3 gives the full variable domain: KAGVTQTPRYLIKTRGQQVTLSCSPISGHRSVSWYQQTPGQGLQFLFEYFSETQRNKGNFPGRFSGRQFSNSRSEMNVSTLELGDSALYLCASSVGPGGTEAFFGQGTRLTVV.

The CDR3 coding sequence is TGCGCCAGCAGCTTGGTAGCGGGGGACCAAGAGACCCAGTACTTC. Protein sequence: CASSLVAGDQETQYF. The genes are TRBV5-1 and TRBJ2-5; 9 bases fit TRBD2. Germline loops: CDR1 SGHRS, CDR2 YFSETQ. The trim removed 0 bases at V and 0 bases at J, leaving 0 bases unmatched. The CDR3 is made up of 15 amino acids.

This clone was counted once. The junction and the germline gene differ at one end; a read error may be behind it. This chain connects TRBV7-9 to TRBJ2-2; tentative D call: TRBD2 (5 bases). Germline CDR1 reads SEHNR; CDR2 reads FQNEAQ (reference sequence). CDR3 length equals 12 residues. CDR3 residues: CSSSLEAGELFF. The CDR3 coding sequence is TGTTCCAGCAGCTTGGAGGCCGGGGAGCTGTTTTTT.

This rearrangement joins TRBV5-6 to TRBJ2-3, with D perhaps matching TRBD1 (6 bases). V was shortened by 0 bases and J by 2 bases, with 10 bases between the two germline ends. Germline CDR1 reads SGHDT; CDR2 reads YYEEEE. This CDR3 has 15 amino acids. CDR3 sequence: CASSLARDNTDTQYF. The CDR3 coding sequence is TGTGCCAGCAGCTTGGCCAGGGACAACACAGATACGCAGTATTTT.

V and J are TRBV18 and TRBJ2-5, with TRBD2 as a possible D gene (7 bases). V gave up 6 bases and J gave up 4 bases, with 15 bases separating them. Germline V gene lookup returns CDR1 KGHSH and CDR2 LQKENI. CDR3 length: 14 amino acids. The CDR3 DNA is TGTGCCAGCTCTCGGGGGGCGGTAGGAGAGACCCAGTACTTC. It codes for CASSRGAVGETQYF.

In its sample, this clone was seen a few times. CDR3 nucleotides: TGCGCCAGCAGCTTGGAGGCGGGCGCAGCCTACGAGCAGTACTTC. It codes for CASSLEAGAAYEQYF. This sequence joins TRBV5-1 and TRBJ2-7, with D maybe TRBD2 (5 bases). The germline CDR1 and CDR2 sequences are SGHRS and YFSETQ. This CDR3 comprises 15 residues. Trimming removed 0 bases at V and 2 bases at J, with 12 bases between.

The chain recombines TRBV6-5 with TRBJ2-5; TRBD2 matches 9 bases. The assigned J gene may be wrong: the sequence end matches TRBJ2-7 better. The CDR3 runs 12 residues. Germline CDR1 MNHEY, CDR2 SVGAGI. In DNA, the CDR3 is TGTGCCACGTTTAGCGGGAGCTACGAGCAGTACTTC. Its translation: CATFSGSYEQYF.

V usage is TRBV15 and J usage is TRBJ2-3; 7 nucleotides agree with TRBD2. Trimming took 2 bases from V and 2 from J; bases not matched to a gene: 7. Germline V gives CDR1 LNHNV, CDR2 YYDKDF (reference sequence). The CDR3 length is 16 residues. The CDR3 DNA sequence: TGTGCCACCAGCAGAAGGGTAGCGGGCCTCACAGATACGCAGTATTTT. It specifies CATSRRVAGLTDTQYF.

This chain connects TRBV7-2 to TRBJ1-1; 8 nucleotides align to TRBD1. Looked up from germline, CDR1 is SGHTA and CDR2 is FQGNSA. V dropped 5 bases and J dropped 5; count of bases not matched to a gene: 10. The CDR3 is 15 residues long. Here the CDR3 reads CASSPWTGRETEAFF. The CDR3 DNA follows: TGTGCCAGCAGCCCTTGGACAGGGAGAGAAACTGAAGCTTTCTTT.